This T cell receptor beta chain was identified during a study of blood T cell repertoires in COVID-19 (TCRdb year 2020). With respect to the entire study: Samples from collaborators originated in the United States, Italy and Spain and spanned both the acute and convalescent phases of COVID-19. The samples were drawn from the first 160 participants of the ongoing ImmuneRACE study and from 950 to 1,500 subjects provided by 6 global collaborators. Subjects who had been exposed to COVID-19, were actively infected with it, or had recovered from it provided the deeply sampled blood TCRbeta repertoires that made up the dataset. Where available, HLA class I and class II types were taken from metadata supplied by the sample provider and were not determined by assay-based typing. The material from the prospective study consisted of cDNA or gDNA derived from T cells, B-cell-depleted T cells, or PBMCs. Sample metadata almost always included a de-identified subject ID, COVID-19 status, age in years and sex. The repertoires were made available in a free public database intended to serve as a resource for research on the immune response to SARS-CoV-2.

The CDR3 sequence holds 13 residues, the cysteine and phenylalanine included. Only the CDR3 region is kept as DNA, spanning 39 bases read in frame from base 1. CDR1 and CDR2 are drawn from the germline V gene: MDHEN, SYDVKM. V loses 5 bases of germline sequence and J loses 10 bases, and the interval between the two ends is 14 bases. Here is what the overall study found, with its caveats: Clinical and demographic metadata were provided uncurated, with the amount varying by source and participant.

Collaborating institutions collected whole blood in K2EDTA tubes following their own protocols. For TCRbeta analysis, collaborator samples were shipped as frozen whole blood, as isolated PBMCs, or as DNA extracted from either sample type. At least ten counts were recorded for this clone. Its antigen is not yet known. Base qualities are not at hand, and no much larger clone is one base apart. The immunoSEQ Assay, a bias-controlled multiplex PCR, was used to amplify TCRbeta CDR3 regions from genomic DNA. The study's processing was this. Within the assay, amplification of reference gene primers was used to estimate how many nucleated cells each sample contained. To quantify the absolute abundance of each unique TCRbeta CDR3 rearrangement, sequence reads were collapsed and filtered. For each sample, productive Simpson clonality was calculated by taking the square root of Simpson's diversity index across productive rearrangements. Here the immuneACCESS table is served through TCRdb, limited to in-frame sequences with V and J called. Missing clones are a known gap in these copies; in checked studies unresolved V genes cover under half, and the rest lacks a known reason. V and J calls and clone size are as listed in that table; D and trimming were resolved from the DNA. The sample profile shows roughly 180,000 clones; under 85% of them were found once. The top ten constitute roughly 17% of the sample.

The chain is assembled from TRBV28 and TRBJ1-4; the D gene lacks a confident call. The TCR sequence derives from a man aged 60 to 69 with active or convalescent COVID-19. The sequenced material came from peripheral blood. The bases read TGTGCCAGCAGTAGGGAGTCGAAGGGAAAACTGTTTTTT. Its translation is CASSRESKGKLFF.